A selection of T cell receptor beta chains follows, all from one sample in a study of T cells in Graves' hyperthyroidism and ophthalmopathy. TCRdb redid the calling of the multiplex PCR reads with MiXCR, one entry per CDR3 protein. The profile shows 500,000 or so distinct CDR3 sequences, about 16% of them singletons. Specimen: blood. The source of these receptors is a woman in her 30s with Graves' ophthalmopathy. Both conserved end residues are part of each CDR3. The order of the fields is J gene, V gene, CDR3 protein.

TRBJ2-5	TRBV7-2	CASRSIVTFQETQYF
TRBJ2-7	TRBV28	CASSLSRFYEQYF
TRBJ2-3	TRBV11-1	CASSLDTWTGLKDTQYF
TRBJ1-2	TRBV29-1	CSVVLRQGDGYTF
TRBJ2-1	TRBV5-6	CASDRTSAITFYNEQFF
TRBJ1-2	TRBV27	CASSLAGTGVFVSYGYTF
TRBJ1-1	TRBV10-2	CASSERSTTEAFF
TRBJ1-1	TRBV11-2	CASSLVGGDTEAFF
TRBJ1-4	TRBV7-2	CASSPGAGGEKLFF
TRBJ2-7	TRBV2	CASSFRTSPVSYEQYF
TRBJ2-7	TRBV12-3/TRBV12-4	CASSLASQVTYEQYF
TRBJ1-1	TRBV28	CASTPGTAMNTEAFF
TRBJ2-2	TRBV20-1	CSAPKGLAGGPGELFF
TRBJ2-7	TRBV2	CASSGDLDRGRTEQYF
TRBJ1-3	TRBV7-8	CASSHRLPGNTIYF
TRBJ2-3	TRBV29-1	CSIYTDTQYF
TRBJ1-3	TRBV6-1	CASSETGSSGNTIYF
TRBJ1-1	TRBV20-1	CSARRTGKAEAFF
TRBJ1-4	TRBV29-1	CSVEPGGGKLFF
TRBJ1-2	TRBV6-1	CASSFDRGPGGYTF
TRBJ1-3	TRBV7-2	CASSPGVPGSGNTIYF
TRBJ2-2	TRBV19	CASSIRGTSGTAVTGELFF
TRBJ1-1	TRBV18	CASSPQGVGTEAFF
TRBJ2-5	TRBV7-9	CASSFWDIEETQYF
TRBJ1-2	TRBV5-6	CASSLRSENGYTF
TRBJ2-2	TRBV2	CASEGEGRTGELFF
TRBJ2-6	TRBV5-6	CASSLYSTGDSGANVLTF
TRBJ1-6	TRBV28	CASRGGNSPLHF
TRBJ1-1	TRBV3-1	CASSQAGINTEAFF
TRBJ2-7	TRBV20-1	CSAREFGTGSSYKQYF